This T cell receptor beta chain was identified in a study of PD-1 blockade in mismatch repair-deficient tumors (TCRdb year 2017). Background for the entire study: Between September 2013 and 2016, the trial enrolled 85 to 100 consecutive patients with 12 mismatch repair-deficient cancer types, every one of whom had been previously treated and was progressing. Tumor-associated T cell clones were tracked in the peripheral blood of patients responding to PD-1 blockade by deep sequencing of TCR CDR3 regions. Findings and caveats that apply to the study as a whole: After pembrolizumab, tumor-resident clones, which were often undetectable in blood before treatment, expanded rapidly and then contracted, generally ahead of radiologic responses.

V and J are truncated by 5 bases and 3 bases respectively, leaving an intervening sequence of 17 bases. The CDR1 and CDR2 encoded by the germline V gene are KGHSY and FQNENV. Reading from cysteine to phenylalanine, the CDR3 counts 15 amino acids. The entry retains the CDR3 DNA only, 45 bases that are in frame from base 1. Concerning this clone: No cognate antigen has been identified for it. It has no much larger one-base neighbor in the sample; base qualities were not kept.

Receptor amplification or capture employed the immunoSEQ multiplex PCR assay. TCRdb stores this immuneACCESS table with in-frame sequences only. Part of the clones is absent; in the studies checked, under half of the shortfall reflects unresolved V genes, and no reason is known for the rest. Within this sample are 60,000 to 70,000 clones, with approximately 88% of them counted one time only. The top ten hold 14% of the sample. For every enrolled patient, mismatch repair deficiency was confirmed by either polymerase chain reaction or immunohistochemistry. TCR sequencing was carried out for three patients who responded to pembrolizumab therapy. The phase II trial prospectively tested pembrolizumab PD-1 blockade in advanced mismatch repair-deficient cancers regardless of tissue of origin. Peripheral blood T cell samples were gathered serially, both before PD-1 blockade started and at multiple time points afterward. The timing of each blood sample was reported as weeks after the first dose of pembrolizumab.

Sequencing used peripheral blood, obtained 52 weeks after starting pembrolizumab. This sequence was found in an adult with mismatch repair-deficient cancer. The chain couples TRBV16 to TRBJ2-7; no D gene is confidently identified. The DNA reads as follows: TGTGCCAGCAGCTCATCCTCCGGTCGAGGCTACGAGCAGTACTTC. Protein translation: CASSSSSGRGYEQYF.